This TCR beta chain was identified during a study of blood T cell repertoires in COVID-19. Study information: Both acute and convalescent COVID-19 samples were obtained from the United States, Italy and Spain.

Clones were sequenced by immunoSEQ multiplex PCR, and TCRdb holds only the in-frame ones, with some missing. Altogether some 210,000 clones are present, about 90% being singletons, with the ten largest covering 1% to 1.5%. The CDR3 spans 12 residues. Per germline, CDR1 SNHLY and CDR2 FYNNEI. The V and J ends lost 6 bases and 11 bases respectively, with 15 bases between them. Sequenced input: peripheral blood. The chain recombines TRBV2 with TRBJ2-3; D may be TRBD1 (6 bases). The TCR comes from a man aged 30-40 years with acute or convalescent COVID-19. CDR3 DNA sequence: TGTGCCAGCAGGGTCCAGGGGTATAAGCAGTATTTT. Encoded protein: CASRVQGYKQYF.